Described below is a single T cell receptor (beta chain) sequence and its context. The entry originates in a study of blood T cell repertoires in COVID-19. Background on the study: Samples representing acute and convalescent COVID-19 were sourced from the United States, Italy and Spain. The cDNA or gDNA used as material had been derived from T cells, B-cell-depleted T cells, or PBMCs.

Source study methods: The authors estimated nucleated cell counts from reference gene primer amplification. Assay used: immunoSEQ multiplex PCR; TCRdb lists only in-frame clones, some missing. V, J and clone size reflect that table, while D and trimming were determined from the DNA. The sample has some 250,000 clones, 80% to 85% seen once; the top ten hold 9.5% to 15%. The clonotype comes from a woman aged 55-69 years with active or convalescent COVID-19. The sequencing sample was made of peripheral blood.

The CDR3 reads CAVQSGGAPNEQFF. CDR3 nucleotide sequence: TGCGCCGTACAAAGCGGGGGGGCCCCCAATGAGCAGTTCTTC. V and J are TRBV10-2 and TRBJ2-1; 10 bases fit TRBD2. The CDR3 is 14 residues long. V shed 11 bases and J 6 bases; nucleotides not matched to a gene: 10. Germline V gives CDR1 WSHSY, CDR2 SAAADI.